This T cell receptor beta chain was documented in a study of blood T cell repertoires in COVID-19. Deletions cut 1 base from V and 6 bases from J, with 13 bases between. This CDR3 spans 14 amino acids. CDR1 and CDR2 from the germline V gene are GTSNPN and SVGIG (reference sequence). TCRdb's copy holds only in-frame clones and misses some; the assay was immunoSEQ multiplex PCR. Among around 170,000 clones listed, less than 90% were seen once. This receptor was obtained from a man between 60 and 75 years old with acute or convalescent COVID-19. Sequencing input: peripheral blood. The chain has TRBV30 and TRBJ1-5, with D possibly matching TRBD1 (6 bases). CDR3 region: CAWSAGTPTQPQHF. For the CDR3, the DNA is TGTGCCTGGAGTGCCGGGACACCTACTCAGCCCCAGCATTTT.